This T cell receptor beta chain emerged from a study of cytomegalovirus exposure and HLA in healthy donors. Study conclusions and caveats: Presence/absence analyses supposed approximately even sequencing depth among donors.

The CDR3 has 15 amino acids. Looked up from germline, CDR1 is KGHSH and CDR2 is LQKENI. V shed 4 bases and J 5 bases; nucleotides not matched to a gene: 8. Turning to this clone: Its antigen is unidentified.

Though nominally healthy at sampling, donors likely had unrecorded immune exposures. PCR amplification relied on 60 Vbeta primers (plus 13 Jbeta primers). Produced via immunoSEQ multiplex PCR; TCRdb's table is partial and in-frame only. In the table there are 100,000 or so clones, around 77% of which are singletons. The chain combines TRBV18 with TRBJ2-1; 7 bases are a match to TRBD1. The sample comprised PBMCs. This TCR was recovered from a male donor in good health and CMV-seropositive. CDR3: CASSHPGGFDNEQFF. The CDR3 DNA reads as TGTGCCAGCTCACACCCAGGGGGTTTCGACAATGAGCAGTTCTTC.